This T cell receptor beta chain was sequenced during a study of cytomegalovirus exposure and HLA in healthy donors. General study results and limits: Previous analysis showed most TCR beta V segments were productive about 90% or about 30% of the time. In a later analysis, TCR beta V- and J-gene trimming was associated with a missense DCLRE1C variant.

The PCR had 60 Vbeta and 13 Jbeta primers. Libraries were prepared by immunoSEQ multiplex PCR; TCRdb keeps only in-frame clonotypes and omits some of them. Of more than 140,000 clones listed, over 60% are singletons. The CDR3 spans 16 residues. After removal of 5 bases from V and 4 bases from J, the junction contained 10 bases not matched to a gene. Germline V gene data show CDR1 as LNHDA and CDR2 as SQIVND (reference sequence). Remarks on this clone: Its matching antigen is unknown.

The chain joins TRBV19 to TRBJ2-1, with 8 bases lining up with TRBD2. The sample was PBMCs. The TCR comes from a woman between 25 and 40 years old in good health and CMV-seropositive. The CDR3 region is CASSRSLAGGYNEQFF. As DNA, the CDR3 is TGTGCCAGTAGTCGGAGTCTTGCGGGAGGTTACAATGAGCAGTTCTTC.